The next 18 T cell receptor beta chains were all read from a single sample in a study of T cell changes during pregnancy in multiple sclerosis (dated by TCRdb to the late 2010s). Library preparation was by the immunoSEQ multiplex PCR assay. TCRdb took this table from immuneACCESS and kept in-frame rearrangements with V and J called. Such tables lack part of the clones; where checked against another copy, unresolved V genes explain under half of the gap, and the rest is unexplained. This sample comprises approximately 74,000 clones, over 80% of them detected only once. Around 2.3% of the sample is in the top ten clones. The input for sequencing was peripheral blood, taken before pregnancy. These receptors came from a female donor with multiple sclerosis, enrolled in a pregnancy study.

The chain combines TRBV28 with TRBJ2-3; the match to TRBD2 covers 9 bases. J gave up 3 bases and V 8 bases, and 9 bases lay outside the gene matches. The CDR3 loop spans 15 amino acids. The germline gives CDR1 MDHEN, CDR2 SYDVKM. The CDR3 protein is CASGGREGRTDTQYF. CDR3 nucleotides: TGTGCCAGCGGCGGGCGGGAGGGAAGGACAGATACGCAGTATTTT.

The chain uses TRBV7-9 and TRBJ2-7; 8 bases fit TRBD1. CDR1 SEHNR and CDR2 FQNEAQ come from the germline V gene (reference sequence). The CDR3 runs 16 residues. Trimming removed 3 bases from V and 1 base from J; junction bases left unmatched: 8. The CDR3 sequence: CASSFHRDRQSYEQYF. In nucleotides, the CDR3 is TGTGCCAGCAGCTTTCACCGGGACAGGCAATCCTACGAGCAGTACTTC. The complete variable domain, with remaining parts taken from reference TRBV7-9 and TRBJ2-7, reads DTGVSQNPRHKITKRGQNVTFRCDPISEHNRLYWYRQTLGQGPEFLTYFQNEAQLEKSRLLSDRFSAERPKGSFSTLEIQRTEQGDSAMYLCASSFHRDRQSYEQYFGPGTRLTVT.

The chain couples TRBV19 to TRBJ2-1, with 7 bases that match TRBD2. The CDR3 runs 15 residues. V was pared by 3 bases and J by 4 bases, with 6 bases of the junction left unmatched. CDR1 LNHDA and CDR2 SQIVND come from the germline V gene (reference sequence). The CDR3 loop reads CASSMVGGIYNEQFF. In DNA form, the CDR3 reads TGTGCCAGTAGTATGGTGGGAGGGATATACAATGAGCAGTTCTTC.

The V and J genes are TRBV6-6 and TRBJ2-7, with TRBD1 matching over 8 bases. The ends lost 10 bases at V and 2 bases at J; junction bases unmatched: 16. The CDR3 consists of 16 residues. Germline-derived CDR1 and CDR2 are MNHNY and SVGAGI (reference sequence). DNA of the CDR3: TGTGCCACCTTGGGTTCGGACAGGGCTGGACCCTACGAGCAGTACTTC. Its translation: CATLGSDRAGPYEQYF.

The chain joins TRBV19 to TRBJ2-3; 8 bases match TRBD2. From germline, CDR1 is LNHDA and CDR2 SQIVND (reference sequence). The V and J ends lost 5 bases and 2 bases, in that order; junction bases with no gene match: 6. The CDR3 contains 15 residues. The CDR3 nucleotides are TGTGCCAGTAGTCCCTTAGCGGGGCTCACAGATACGCAGTATTTT. Translating it yields CASSPLAGLTDTQYF.

The rearrangement joins TRBV4-2 to TRBJ2-1, with 9 bases matching TRBD2. Germline V lookup: CDR1 LGHNA, CDR2 YNFKEQ. Losses at the gene ends were 3 bases for V and 6 bases for J; bases not matched to a gene: 12. The CDR3 runs to 17 residues. In DNA form, the CDR3 reads TGTGCCAGCAGCCAGAAGCGGGGGGCGGGCAGGGCCAATGAGCAGTTCTTC. Its translation: CASSQKRGAGRANEQFF.

The genes are TRBV5-1 and TRBJ1-1; D call uncertain. The CDR3 runs 15 residues. Germline-derived CDR1 and CDR2 are SGHRS and YFSETQ. Trimming stripped 0 bases from V and 0 bases from J, with 9 bases between. The CDR3 loop is CASSLVGSLNTEAFF. The CDR3 DNA is TGCGCCAGCAGCTTGGTGGGCAGCCTGAACACTGAAGCTTTCTTT. The variable domain in full, with the rest retrieved from reference TRBV5-1 and TRBJ1-1, is KAGVTQTPRYLIKTRGQQVTLSCSPISGHRSVSWYQQTPGQGLQFLFEYFSETQRNKGNFPGRFSGRQFSNSRSEMNVSTLELGDSALYLCASSLVGSLNTEAFFGQGTRLTVV.

The CDR3 bases are TGTGCCAGCGCCGATTCGACAAGGATCTACGAGCAGTACTTC. Amino acid sequence: CASADSTRIYEQYF. The V call is TRBV5-5, the J call TRBJ2-7; unclear D gene. V lost 7 bases to trimming and J lost 3 bases, with 17 bases between them. Per the germline V gene, CDR1 is SGHKS and CDR2 is YYEKEE (reference sequence). The CDR3 has 14 residues.

This clone was detected once. The chain joins TRBV5-4 to TRBJ2-3; perhaps TRBD2 as D (6 bases). Per germline, CDR1 SGHNT and CDR2 YYREEE (reference sequence). V lost 4 bases and J lost 1, with 10 bases in between. There are 14 residues in the CDR3. In DNA form, the CDR3 reads TGTGCCAGCAGCCTGCGGGGTGGCACAGATACGCAGTATTTT. This encodes CASSLRGGTDTQYF.

The J gene is TRBJ1-1, the V gene TRBV9; 8 nucleotides line up with TRBD1. The CDR3 spans 14 residues. V dropped 4 bases and J dropped 5; count of bases not matched to a gene: 7. Germline V gene data show CDR1 as SGDLS and CDR2 as YYNGEE. The CDR3, as DNA: TGTGCCAGCAGCCCCAGACAGGGGCAAACTGAAGCTTTCTTT. Residues: CASSPRQGQTEAFF.

The CDR3 loop is CASSLGDTGPYNEQFF. The CDR3 DNA sequence: TGTGCCAGCAGCTTGGGAGACACAGGCCCCTACAATGAGCAGTTCTTC. The chain uses TRBV5-4 and TRBJ2-1; D possibly corresponds to TRBD1 (5 bases). The V gene lost 0 bases and the J gene lost 2 bases, with 12 bases spanning the gap. This CDR3 has 16 amino acids. Germline V lookup: CDR1 SGHNT, CDR2 YYREEE (reference sequence).

The rearrangement uses TRBV11-2 and TRBJ1-3; D unclear. Germline CDR1 is SGHAT and CDR2 is FQNNGV. CDR3 size: 14 residues. Trimming pared 1 base from V and 8 bases from J, leaving 12 bases between. For the CDR3, the DNA is TGTGCCAGCAGCTTAGGTCGGGCTAGCCACACCATATATTTT. This translates into CASSLGRASHTIYF. The entire variable domain, with the rest obtained from reference TRBV11-2 and TRBJ1-3, is as follows: EAGVAQSPRYKIIEKRQSVAFWCNPISGHATLYWYQQILGQGPKLLIQFQNNGVVDDSQLPKDRFSAERLKGVDSTLKIQPAKLEDSAVYLCASSLGRASHTIYFGEGSWLTVV.

This clone came up once. The gene calls are TRBV28 and TRBJ1-1, with TRBD1 matching 10 bases. There are 14 residues in the CDR3. V lost 7 bases and J lost 5; bases outside the gene matches: 7. Germline lookup yields CDR1 MDHEN and CDR2 SYDVKM. CDR3 DNA: TGTGCCAGCAACCTAGGGACAGGGGATACTGAAGCTTTCTTT. This codes for CASNLGTGDTEAFF.

V gene TRBV10-3 combines with J gene TRBJ2-1, with D maybe TRBD2 (6 bases). Trimming removed 2 bases from V and 5 bases from J, with 13 bases in between. Germline V lookup: CDR1 ENHRY, CDR2 SYGVKD. The CDR3 contains 15 residues. The CDR3 region has the DNA TGTGCCATCAGTGAGCGTGGGACTGGTAACAATGAGCAGTTCTTC. The encoded protein is CAISERGTGNNEQFF.

The chain joins TRBV29-1 to TRBJ1-2, with D maybe TRBD1 (6 bases). The CDR3 is 12 residues long. In germline, CDR1 is SQVTM, CDR2 ANQGSEA. Trimming cost V 3 bases and J 7 bases, with 12 bases left between them. As DNA, the CDR3 is TGCAGCGTTGAGCGACAGGATCCTGGCTACACCTTC. Translating gives CSVERQDPGYTF.

The CDR3, as DNA: TGTGCCAGCAGCCCAACGGGGACCGGGAGTATAGCCAAAAACATTCAGTACTTC. Translating gives CASSPTGTGSIAKNIQYF. This rearrangement joins TRBV7-3 to TRBJ2-4; TRBD2 is a possible D gene (6 bases). Per the germline V gene, CDR1 is SGHTA and CDR2 is FQGTGA. Trimming left V 5 bases short and J 0 bases short, with 20 bases between. The CDR3 length is 18 residues.

The rearrangement links TRBV6-1 to TRBJ1-1; the D is unclear. V gave up 3 bases and J gave up 0 bases, with 17 bases separating them. CDR1 MNHNS and CDR2 SASEGT come from the germline V gene. The CDR3 spans 17 residues. The chain's CDR3 is CASSDLLTLSMNTEAFF. The CDR3, as DNA: TGTGCCAGCAGTGACCTCCTTACCCTAAGCATGAACACTGAAGCTTTCTTT.

Details on this clone: Different DNA sequences within this sample yield the same CDR3. This chain uses TRBV7-2 with TRBJ2-5; no clear D gene. This CDR3 has 14 amino acids. V shed 0 bases and J shed 5 bases, with 10 bases lying between them. Germline V gives CDR1 SGHTA, CDR2 FQGNSA. The chain's CDR3 is CASSLAGSGETQYF. CDR3 nucleotide sequence: TGTGCCAGCAGCTTAGCAGGCTCCGGGGAGACCCAGTACTTC. The complete variable domain, with remaining parts taken from reference TRBV7-2 and TRBJ2-5, reads GAGVSQSPSNKVTEKGKDVELRCDPISGHTALYWYRQSLGQGLEFLIYFQGNSAPDKSGLPSDRFSAERTGGSVSTLTIQRTQQEDSAVYLCASSLAGSGETQYFGPGTRLLVL.